This section outlines one T cell receptor (beta chain) sequence together with its context. V lost 5 bases to trimming and J lost 6 bases; unmatched junction nucleotides: 3. The CDR3 has 13 residues. Germline-derived CDR1 and CDR2 are MNHEY and SVGEGT. The RNA input was roughly 0.45 to 1 ug, and it was reverse transcribed with random hexamers. TCRdb reprocessed the immunoSEQ multiplex PCR reads with MiXCR, giving one entry per CDR3 protein. Of about 130,000 distinct CDR3 sequences listed, 80% to 95% are singletons. These data originate in a study of CD8 T cells in Susac syndrome. The origin of this receptor is a human donor with multiple sclerosis. Sequencing input: CD8+ T cells from PBMCs. The genes are TRBV6-2 or TRBV6-3 and TRBJ1-5; 8 positions agree with TRBD1. CDR3 DNA sequence: TGTGCCAGCAGTACAGGGGGGGCTCAGCCCCAGCATTTT. It codes for CASSTGGAQPQHF.